This TCR beta chain was captured by sequencing in a study of blood T cell repertoires in COVID-19. Germline V CDR1 and CDR2: MNHEY, SVGAGI. The V end lost 2 bases, the J end lost 1 base, and 8 bases lay between the germline ends. This CDR3 region has 14 residues. Repertoires were generated with immunoSEQ multiplex PCR, while TCRdb's copy carries only in-frame clones and drops some. The sample lists hundreds of thousands of clones, around 92% occurring once. The sample taken for sequencing was peripheral blood. This TCR derives from a woman aged 25 to 39 with COVID-19, enrolled during active disease. This sequence joins TRBV6-5 and TRBJ1-1; D ambiguous. Here the CDR3 reads CASSYAPGNTEAFF. The CDR3 DNA follows: TGTGCCAGCAGTTACGCGCCAGGGAACACTGAAGCTTTCTTT.